This T cell receptor (beta chain) came from a study of T cell responses to AZD1222 COVID-19 vaccine. Study overall: Combined were second doses at about 4 or about 12 weeks.

General observations from the study: Once two AZD1222 doses were given, Spike-specific TCR breadth and depth went up. Distributed over spike, vaccine-associated CD4 TCRs predominated at 160-218 and 743-854.

Concerning this clone: The antigen remains undetermined.

The assay was immunoSEQ multiplex PCR, and TCRdb's table has in-frame clones only and misses some. The data show about 61,000 clones, about 90% seen once. Trimming stripped 5 bases from V and 2 bases from J, with 9 bases between. Germline-derived CDR1 and CDR2 are SGHAT and FQNNGV. CDR3 length: 14 residues. The J gene is TRBJ2-2, the V gene TRBV11-2; perhaps TRBD1 as D (6 bases). This clonotype was obtained from an adult in good health. This specimen was peripheral blood, taken on day 0 of AZD1222 vaccination. The CDR3 loop reads CASSLDRNTGELFF. The DNA for the CDR3 is TGTGCCAGCAGCCTGGACAGAAACACCGGGGAGCTGTTTTTT.